The clone carrying this T cell receptor beta chain was seen ten or more times. Germline values: CDR1 MNHNS, CDR2 SASEGT. The CDR3 sequence is 12 residues long. Between the trimmed V and J ends, which lost 3 bases and 5 bases, there was a span of 8 bases. These data come from a study of T cells in Graves' hyperthyroidism and ophthalmopathy. What was amplified from RNA transcripts were TCR beta CDR3 regions. HTBI primers were used for first-round RT-PCR of the TCR CDR3. Using its own MiXCR run on the multiplex PCR reads, TCRdb lists one record per CDR3 protein. The repertoire holds approximately 600,000 distinct CDR3 sequences, with about 20% as singletons. Disease duration was under 3 months in the ophthalmopathy patients, who also had a Clinical Activity Score of at least 3 and a NOSPECS grade of at least 4.

The sequenced sample was blood. The clonotype comes from a young man with Graves' ophthalmopathy. The chain recombines TRBV6-1 with TRBJ2-7, with TRBD1 as a possible D gene (7 bases). The CDR3, as DNA: TGTGCCAGCAGTGACAGGGGGGACGAGCAGTACTTC. Protein sequence: CASSDRGDEQYF.